The entry below describes one T cell receptor beta chain. The target antigen is unknown. This entry is derived from a study of identical twins. Notes on the study in general: Insertions were reduced in abundant cord blood beta clonotypes but not in memory repertoires.

V shed 1 base and J shed 6 bases, with 5 bases lying between them. Per germline, CDR1 SGHVS and CDR2 FNYEAQ. This CDR3 contains 12 residues. TCRdb reanalysed the 5' RACE reads using MiXCR and keeps one entry per CDR3 protein. This table has 650,000 to 750,000 distinct CDR3 sequences, around 20% appearing once. In addition, the sample was reused for a study of T cells expressing NK-cell markers. That work contributes: The share of CD8+ T cells held by dominant NKG2C+ clonotypes was about 1.0-7.5% in several donors.

The material sequenced was PBMCs. The TCR originated in a woman aged 18-29 years in good health. This chain uses TRBV7-6 with TRBJ2-3, with D hard to call. The CDR3 sequence is CASSLGYDTQYF. The CDR3 bases are TGTGCCAGCAGCTTAGGATATGATACGCAGTATTTT.